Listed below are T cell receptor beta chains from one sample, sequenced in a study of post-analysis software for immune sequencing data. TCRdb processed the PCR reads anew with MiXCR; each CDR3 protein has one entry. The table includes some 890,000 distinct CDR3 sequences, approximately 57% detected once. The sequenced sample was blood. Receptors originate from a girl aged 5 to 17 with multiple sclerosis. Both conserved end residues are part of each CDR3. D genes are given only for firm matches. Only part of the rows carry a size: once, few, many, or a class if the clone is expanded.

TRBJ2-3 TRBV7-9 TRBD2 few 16 TGTGCCAGCAGCTGGACTAGCGGCACAGGCGCAGATACGCAGTATTTT CASSWTSGTGADTQYF
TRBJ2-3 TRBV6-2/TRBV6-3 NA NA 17 TGTGCCAGCAGCCCCAGCCTCCGGTGGACTAGCACAGATACGCAGTATTTT CASSPSLRWTSTDTQYF
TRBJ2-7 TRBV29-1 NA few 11 TGCAGCGTCGCCGGTTGGAACGAGCAGTACTTC CSVAGWNEQYF
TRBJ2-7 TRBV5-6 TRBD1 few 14 TGTGCCAGCAGCTTCCGGGACAGGGACTACGAGCAGTACTTC CASSFRDRDYEQYF
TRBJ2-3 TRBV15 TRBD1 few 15 TGTGCCACCTCACAGGGGGCGCAGAATGCAGATACGCAGTATTTT CATSQGAQNADTQYF
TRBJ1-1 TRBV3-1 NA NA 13 TGTGCCAGCAGCCAAATAGAGAACACTGAAGCTTTCTTT CASSQIENTEAFF
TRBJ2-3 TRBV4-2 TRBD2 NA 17 TGTGCCAGCAGCCAGGGGACTAGCGGGAGGAATACAGATACGCAGTATTTT CASSQGTSGRNTDTQYF
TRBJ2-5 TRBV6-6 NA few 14 TGTGCCAGCAGTTTTCGAGGACAGCAAGAGACCCAGTACTTC CASSFRGQQETQYF
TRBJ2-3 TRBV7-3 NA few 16 TGTGCCAGCAGCTTAAAAGTAGCAGCTAGCACAGATACGCAGTATTTT CASSLKVAASTDTQYF
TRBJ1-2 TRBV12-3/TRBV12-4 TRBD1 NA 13 TGTGCCAGCAAAGACAGGGGGCTAGGTGGCTACACCTTC CASKDRGLGGYTF
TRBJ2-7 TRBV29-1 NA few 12 TGCAGCGGTCGGGGGGCGTCCTACGAGCAGTACTTC CSGRGASYEQYF
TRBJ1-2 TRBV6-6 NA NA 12 TGTGCCAGCAGTTACGGCCCAGGTGGCTACACCTTC CASSYGPGGYTF
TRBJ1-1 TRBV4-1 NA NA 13 TGCGCCAGCAGCCAACGGGGGAACACTGAAGCTTTCTTT CASSQRGNTEAFF
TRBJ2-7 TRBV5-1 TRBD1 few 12 TGCGCCAGCGGACAGGGCACCTACGAGCAGTACTTC CASGQGTYEQYF
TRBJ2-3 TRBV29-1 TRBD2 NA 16 TGCAGCGGGGTCGGAGGGACTAGGCGTACTCGAGATACGCAGTATTTT CSGVGGTRRTRDTQYF
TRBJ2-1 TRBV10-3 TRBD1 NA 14 TGTGCCATCTCTCCGGGACAGAATTACAATGAGCAGTTCTTC CAISPGQNYNEQFF
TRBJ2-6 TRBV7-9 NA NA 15 TGTGCCAGCAGCGGAACAGGGTCTGGGGCCAACGTCCTGACTTTC CASSGTGSGANVLTF
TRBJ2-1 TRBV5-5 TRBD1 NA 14 TGTGCCAGCAGCCTCCCGGGACAGGGCTATGAGCAGTTCTTC CASSLPGQGYEQFF
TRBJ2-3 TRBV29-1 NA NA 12 TGCAGCGTTGAACGAGAGTACAGTACGCAGTATTTT CSVEREYSTQYF
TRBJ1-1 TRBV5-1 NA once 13 TGCGCCAGCACCGTAGAGGGAAACACTGAAGCTTTCTTT CASTVEGNTEAFF
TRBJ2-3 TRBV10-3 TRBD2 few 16 TGTGCCATCAGCTCCACCGCCGAGGCGGGAGCAGATACGCAGTATTTT CAISSTAEAGADTQYF
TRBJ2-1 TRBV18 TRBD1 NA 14 TGTGCCAGCTCACCGGGACAGGGCGGCGATGAGCAGTTCTTC CASSPGQGGDEQFF
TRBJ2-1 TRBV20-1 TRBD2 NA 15 TGCAGTACTAGAGCGGGTAGCGGGGCCTATAATGAGCAGTTCTTC CSTRAGSGAYNEQFF
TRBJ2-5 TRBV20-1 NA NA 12 TGCAGTGCATATTACCAGGGAGAGACCCAGTACTTC CSAYYQGETQYF
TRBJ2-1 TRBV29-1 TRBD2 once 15 TGCAGCGCCAGCCTTGGAACTAGCGCTGGAAATGAGCAGTTCTTC CSASLGTSAGNEQFF
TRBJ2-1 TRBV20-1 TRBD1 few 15 TGCAGTGCTAGATTGATACAGGGGGCTGGGGATGAGCAGTTCTTC CSARLIQGAGDEQFF
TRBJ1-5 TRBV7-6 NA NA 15 TGTGCCAGCAGCTTAGCCAGCTATAGCAATCAGCCCCAGCATTTT CASSLASYSNQPQHF
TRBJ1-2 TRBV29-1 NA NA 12 TGCAGCGTTGATACGGGTTTTTTGGGCTACACCTTC CSVDTGFLGYTF
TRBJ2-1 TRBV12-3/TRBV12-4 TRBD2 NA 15 TGTGCCAGCAAACGACTAGCGGATTTCTACAATGAGCAGTTCTTC CASKRLADFYNEQFF
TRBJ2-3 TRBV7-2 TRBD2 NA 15 TGTGCCAGCAGCTCTAGCGGGGGGCCCACCTCTACGCAGTATTTT CASSSSGGPTSTQYF
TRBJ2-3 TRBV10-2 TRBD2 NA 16 TGCGCCAGCAGTGAGTCGAAACTAGCGGGGACAGATACGCAGTATTTT CASSESKLAGTDTQYF
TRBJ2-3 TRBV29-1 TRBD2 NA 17 TGCAGCGTTGGGGGGGCCCCCGGACTAGCGCGCACAGATACGCGGTATTTT CSVGGAPGLARTDTRYF
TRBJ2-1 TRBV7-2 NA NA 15 TGTGCCAGCAGCTTAGGCTCGGCGATCTACAATGAGCAGTTCTTC CASSLGSAIYNEQFF
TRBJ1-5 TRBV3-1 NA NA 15 TGTGCCAGCAGCCAAGCGGTGACAGGCAATCAGCCCCAGCATTTT CASSQAVTGNQPQHF
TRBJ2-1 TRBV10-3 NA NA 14 TGTGCCATCAGTGAGTCTGTCCAGGGCAATGAGCAGTTCTTC CAISESVQGNEQFF
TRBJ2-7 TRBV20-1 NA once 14 TGCAGTGCTAAGGACAGTAAGAGGGTCTACGAGCAGTACTTC CSAKDSKRVYEQYF
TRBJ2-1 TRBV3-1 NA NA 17 TGTGCCAGCACTGCAGGGGCCGGGCGAAGCGACTACAATGAGCAGTTCTTC CASTAGAGRSDYNEQFF
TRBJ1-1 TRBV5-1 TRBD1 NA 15 TGCGCCAGCAGCCGTCAGGGGGGGCAGGACACTGAAGCTTTCTTT CASSRQGGQDTEAFF
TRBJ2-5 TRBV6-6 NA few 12 TGTGCCAGCAATTGGGGCGATACGACCCAGTACTTC CASNWGDTTQYF
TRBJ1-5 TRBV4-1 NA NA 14 TGCGCCAGCAGCCCGGAACTAAGCAATCAGCCCCAGCATTTT CASSPELSNQPQHF
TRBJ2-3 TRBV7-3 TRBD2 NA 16 TGTGCCAGCAGCCGGTCAGCGGGAGTGGGGACAGATACGCAGTATTTT CASSRSAGVGTDTQYF
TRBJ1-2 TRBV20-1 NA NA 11 TGCAGTGCGGGGGACTGGGATGGCTACACCTTC CSAGDWDGYTF
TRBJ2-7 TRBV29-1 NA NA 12 TGCAGCGTCGCACTAGGGCCCTACGAGCAGTACTTC CSVALGPYEQYF
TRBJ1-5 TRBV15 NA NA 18 TGTGCCACCAGCAGAGCCCCCCCGGGGGCAGAGAGCAATCAGCCCCAGCATTTT CATSRAPPGAESNQPQHF
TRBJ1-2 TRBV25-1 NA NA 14 TGTGCCAGCAAGGATGCGGGGAAGGACTATGGCTACACCTTC CASKDAGKDYGYTF
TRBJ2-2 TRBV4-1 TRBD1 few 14 TGCGCCAGCAGCCAAGTACAGGGGAGCGGGGAGCTGTTTTTT CASSQVQGSGELFF
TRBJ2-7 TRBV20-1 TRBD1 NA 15 TGCAGTGCTAGTTCCGACAGGGGCTTATCCTACGAGCAGTACTTC CSASSDRGLSYEQYF